The next 13 T cell receptor beta chains were all read from a single sample in a study of cytomegalovirus exposure and HLA in healthy donors. With 60 Vbeta and 13 Jbeta primers, the PCR was carried out. The assay was immunoSEQ multiplex PCR, and TCRdb's table has in-frame clones only and misses some. The sample has about 280,000 clones, 70% to 90% seen once. The sample consisted of PBMCs. The receptors were sampled from a woman under 30 in good health and CMV-seronegative.

This chain connects TRBV5-6 to TRBJ1-2; 9 bases line up with TRBD1. V lost 2 bases to trimming and J lost 6 bases; unmatched junction nucleotides: 5. The CDR3 covers 14 residues. Per the germline V gene, CDR1 is SGHDT and CDR2 is YYEEEE. Here the CDR3 DNA reads TGTGCCAGCAGCTTAAGCCGGGACAGGGATGGCTACACCTTC. Its translation: CASSLSRDRDGYTF.

The chain uses TRBV19 and TRBJ2-1; 8 positions match TRBD1. The germline V gene encodes CDR1 LNHDA and CDR2 SQIVND (reference sequence). The V and J ends lost 5 bases and 4 bases, in that order; junction bases with no gene match: 16. This CDR3 region has 18 residues. Written as DNA, the CDR3 is TGTGCCAGTAGTTTCCGTCAATTACCGGGACAGGCTTACAATGAGCAGTTCTTC. Protein sequence: CASSFRQLPGQAYNEQFF.

The rearrangement links TRBV4-1 to TRBJ2-1; the D is unclear. CDR1 is MGHRA and CDR2 is YSYEKL in the germline V gene. The V end was cut by 4 bases, the J end by 5 bases, with 15 bases between. This CDR3 region has 15 residues. The DNA for the CDR3 is TGCGCCAGCAGCCCGCGGCCCGAAACTAACAATGAGCAGTTCTTC. This translates into CASSPRPETNNEQFF.

In this sample, this clone turned up a few times. The CDR3 DNA sequence: TGTGCCTGGAACGAGGCAGTTAGCTCCTACGAGCAGTACTTC. Its translation is CAWNEAVSSYEQYF. The chain employs TRBV30 and TRBJ2-5; no clear D. The J call is uncertain, as TRBJ2-7 better fits the DNA end. Germline V gene data show CDR1 as GTSNPN and CDR2 as SVGIG (reference sequence). The CDR3 consists of 14 residues.

In its sample, this clone was seen a few times. The chain uses TRBV4-2 and TRBJ2-7, with D possibly TRBD1 on 5 matching bases. The CDR3 runs 14 residues. V lost 4 bases, J lost 5 bases, and 15 bases lay in between. The germline gives CDR1 LGHNA, CDR2 YNFKEQ. The CDR3 DNA reads TGTGCCAGCAGCCTCAAACTCCTAGGGGACGAGCAGTACTTC. Translated: CASSLKLLGDEQYF.

The J gene is TRBJ1-1, the V gene TRBV19, with 8 bases fitting TRBD1. The CDR3 loop spans 16 amino acids. V was pared by 1 base and J by 2 bases, with 6 bases of the junction left unmatched. Germline V gene lookup returns CDR1 LNHDA and CDR2 SQIVND (reference sequence). CDR3 nucleotide sequence: TGTGCCAGTAGTATAGGTTGGACAGGGCATAACACTGAAGCTTTCTTT. Protein product: CASSIGWTGHNTEAFF.

This sequence joins TRBV10-1 and TRBJ2-1, with 10 nucleotides matching TRBD1. Germline CDR1 is WNHNN and CDR2 is SYGVQD (reference sequence). The CDR3 runs 15 residues. V was pared by 6 bases and J by 3 bases, with 5 bases of the junction left unmatched. The CDR3 loop is CASSGTGALYNEQFF. CDR3 bases: TGCGCCAGCAGCGGGACAGGGGCACTCTACAATGAGCAGTTCTTC.

This rearrangement joins TRBV7-8 to TRBJ1-1, with 9 bases lining up with TRBD1. Per the germline V gene, CDR1 is SGHVS and CDR2 is FQNEAQ. With 6 bases clipped from V and 6 bases from J, the junction kept 8 bases outside the gene matches. The CDR3 runs to 14 residues. Here the CDR3 reads CASRGPGQGAEAFF. CDR3 sequence (DNA): TGTGCCAGCAGGGGACCGGGACAGGGAGCTGAAGCTTTCTTT.

The chain recombines TRBV28 with TRBJ2-5; TRBD2 matches at 8 bases. The V and J ends lost 8 bases and 1 base, in that order; junction bases with no gene match: 6. Germline V CDR1 and CDR2: MDHEN, SYDVKM. The CDR3 is made up of 14 amino acids. CDR3 bases: TGTGCCAGCCAGACTAGCGATGGCCAAGAGACCCAGTACTTC. This encodes CASQTSDGQETQYF.

DNA for the CDR3: TGCGCCAGCAGTGAGGTGGGCGGGGCGACTGAAGCTTTCTTT. It codes for CASSEVGGATEAFF. V gene TRBV10-2 combines with J gene TRBJ1-1; weak D call: TRBD1 (5 bases). CDR3 length: 14 residues. Trimming removed 2 bases from V and 5 bases from J, with 12 bases in between. Germline loops: CDR1 WSHSY, CDR2 SAAADI.

The chain joins TRBV27 to TRBJ1-5, with D uncertain. Looked up from germline, CDR1 is MNHEY and CDR2 is SMNVEV (reference sequence). This CDR3 spans 13 amino acids. Trimming stripped 2 bases from V and 5 bases from J, with 7 bases between. The CDR3, as DNA: TGTGCCAGCAGTTTAGCTTACTATCAGCCCCAGCATTTT. Amino acids: CASSLAYYQPQHF.

The V and J genes are TRBV5-4 and TRBJ1-2; a possible D gene is TRBD1 (6 bases). CDR1 and CDR2 (germline): SGHNT, YYREEE (reference sequence). The CDR3 consists of 15 residues. Trimming removed 0 bases at V and 7 bases at J, with 16 bases between. This CDR3 is CASSLAGGGVGGYTF. The DNA for the CDR3 is TGTGCCAGCAGCTTGGCGGGGGGCGGAGTGGGTGGCTACACCTTC.

This sequence joins TRBV7-9 and TRBJ2-7, with 11 positions matching TRBD2. The trim removed 5 bases at V and 4 bases at J, leaving 16 bases unmatched. The CDR3 is 18 residues long. Germline V gives CDR1 SEHNR, CDR2 FQNEAQ (reference sequence). The CDR3 nucleotides are TGTGCCAGCAGCCCCCGGAACGTACTAGCGGGGGAGGGTTACGAGCAGTACTTC. Translated, it gives CASSPRNVLAGEGYEQYF.